These 31 T cell receptor beta chains were all obtained from the same sample, sequenced in a study of cytomegalovirus exposure and HLA in healthy donors (dated by TCRdb to 2017 to 2019). Library prep was done by the immunoSEQ multiplex PCR assay. For the multiplex PCR, a mixture combining 60 forward primers for TCR Vbeta segments and 13 reverse primers for TCR Jbeta segments was used. TCRdb limited this immuneACCESS table to in-frame rearrangements with V and J called. A share of clones is missing; checked studies link under half to unresolved V genes, and the rest is unexplained. This sample is represented by 200,000 to 250,000 clones; around 76% of them were singletons. The biggest ten clones account for around 5% of the sample. The sequenced material came from PBMCs. Receptors were obtained from a woman aged 40 to 50 in good health and CMV-seropositive.

The V call is TRBV29-1, the J call TRBJ1-1; D is undetermined. Trimming left V 4 bases short and J 0 bases short, with 12 bases between. The CDR3 consists of 14 residues. Germline V gives CDR1 SQVTM, CDR2 ANQGSEA. CDR3 amino acids: CSVVTATMNTEAFF. CDR3 nucleotides: TGCAGCGTTGTCACAGCGACTATGAACACTGAAGCTTTCTTT.

The chain couples TRBV25-1 to TRBJ2-7; 10 bases match TRBD1. The CDR3 spans 14 residues. Trimming cost V 1 base and J 5 bases; bases outside gene matches: 2. Germline V lookup: CDR1 MGHDK, CDR2 SYGVNS. The CDR3 nucleotides read TGTGCCAGCAGTGAATCAGGACAGGGGGACGAGCAGTACTTC. It encodes CASSESGQGDEQYF.

The chain recombines TRBV18 with TRBJ1-1; 7 bases map to TRBD1. Trimming took 6 bases from V and 2 from J; bases not matched to a gene: 6. Germline V gives CDR1 KGHSH, CDR2 LQKENI. The CDR3 loop spans 14 amino acids. Written as DNA, the CDR3 is TGTGCCAGCTCCCTGGGACAGTCTAACACTGAAGCTTTCTTT. This encodes CASSLGQSNTEAFF. Full variable domain (remainder filled in from reference TRBV18 and TRBJ1-1): NAGVMQNPRHLVRRRGQEARLRCSPMKGHSHVYWYRQLPEEGLKFMVYLQKENIIDESGMPKERFSAEFPKEGPSILRIQQVVRGDSAAYFCASSLGQSNTEAFFGQGTRLTVV.

V is TRBV4-2 and J is TRBJ1-6; possibly TRBD1 for D (5 bases). Trimming removed 0 bases at V and 1 base at J, with 19 bases between. Germline CDR1 is LGHNA and CDR2 is YNFKEQ. The CDR3 contains 20 residues. CDR3 in DNA: TGTGCCAGCAGCCAAGAACAAGGGTGGCGGGGGAGGTCCTATAATTCACCCCTCCACTTT. Protein: CASSQEQGWRGRSYNSPLHF.

This clone was counted a few times. The chain uses TRBV7-6 and TRBJ2-1, with D possibly matching TRBD2 (5 bases). Germline CDR1 and CDR2: SGHVS and FNYEAQ. This CDR3 is built from 15 residues. V lost 0 bases and J lost 7, with 13 bases in between. The CDR3 DNA reads as TGTGCCAGCAGCTTAGCGTTCACTAGGAGGAATGAGCAGTTCTTC. This translates into CASSLAFTRRNEQFF.

The chain recombines TRBV29-1 with TRBJ2-5; D unresolved. The V gene lost 1 base and the J gene lost 5 bases, with 5 bases spanning the gap. The CDR3 has 11 amino acids. Germline assignment: CDR1 SQVTM and CDR2 ANQGSEA. The CDR3 loop reads CSVEVSETQYF. CDR3 DNA sequence: TGCAGCGTTGAAGTGTCGGAGACCCAGTACTTC.

The rearrangement links TRBV15 to TRBJ2-3; the match to TRBD2 covers 7 bases. The ends lost 0 bases at V and 3 bases at J; junction bases unmatched: 6. This CDR3 has 16 residues. Germline CDR1 LNHNV, CDR2 YYDKDF (reference sequence). The CDR3 region is CATSRDNGGGTDTQYF. CDR3 DNA: TGTGCCACCAGCAGAGATAACGGGGGAGGGACAGATACGCAGTATTTT.

The chain has TRBV9 and TRBJ1-4; D may be TRBD1 (5 bases). CDR3 length: 15 residues. Germline CDR1 is SGDLS and CDR2 is YYNGEE. V shed 3 bases and J shed 3 bases, with 12 bases lying between them. CDR3 sequence (DNA): TGTGCCAGCAGCGCCGCCGCGGGGGCTAATGAAAAACTGTTTTTT. Translation: CASSAAAGANEKLFF.

This rearrangement joins TRBV27 to TRBJ1-1, with 8 bases matching TRBD1. From germline, CDR1 is MNHEY and CDR2 SMNVEV (reference sequence). This CDR3 contains 15 residues. After removal of 6 bases from V and 0 bases from J, the junction contained 6 bases not matched to a gene. The CDR3 DNA sequence: TGTGCCAGCAGGGGACAGGCCCAAATGAACACTGAAGCTTTCTTT. Amino acid sequence: CASRGQAQMNTEAFF.

This chain links TRBV6-1 with TRBJ2-7; a possible D gene is TRBD1 (7 bases). Germline V lookup: CDR1 MNHNS, CDR2 SASEGT. Deletions cut 6 bases from V and 0 bases from J, with 15 bases between. The CDR3 runs 15 residues. The CDR3 DNA sequence: TGTGCCAGCAGGGTGGAGGGGGCCTACTCCTACGAGCAGTACTTC. Protein: CASRVEGAYSYEQYF.

This sequence joins TRBV6-1 and TRBJ1-4, with D possibly TRBD1 on 5 matching bases. Looked up from germline, CDR1 is MNHNS and CDR2 is SASEGT. V lost 4 bases and J 4 bases, leaving 13 bases between the germline ends. The CDR3 is 15 residues long. CDR3 sequence (DNA): TGTGCCAGCAGTGTTGACAGAGCAATTAATGAAAAACTGTTTTTT. Translated: CASSVDRAINEKLFF.

This clone was seen only a few times. This rearrangement joins TRBV7-9 to TRBJ2-1; perhaps TRBD2 as D (6 bases). This CDR3 is built from 13 residues. Germline-derived CDR1 and CDR2 are SEHNR and FQNEAQ (reference sequence). V dropped 8 bases and J dropped 8 bases, with 16 bases sitting between them. The CDR3 coding sequence is TGTGCCAGCTCCAGGCCGTCGGGAGATGAGCAGTTCTTC. It codes for CASSRPSGDEQFF.

The CDR3 is CASSPGTGGRETQYF. The CDR3 DNA is TGTGCCAGCAGCCCAGGGACAGGGGGGCGGGAGACCCAGTACTTC. The genes are TRBV11-3 and TRBJ2-5; 11 nucleotides match TRBD1. V lost 5 bases to trimming and J lost 5 bases; unmatched junction nucleotides: 7. This CDR3 spans 15 amino acids. The germline V gene has CDR1 SGHNT and CDR2 YENEEA.

V usage is TRBV5-5 and J usage is TRBJ2-6, with D unresolved. The CDR3 is made up of 14 amino acids. The V end was cut by 1 base, the J end by 2 bases, with 4 bases between. Germline V gene data show CDR1 as SGHKS and CDR2 as YYEKEE (reference sequence). The CDR3 spells CASSLYTGANVLTF. CDR3 DNA sequence: TGTGCCAGCAGCTTGTATACTGGGGCCAACGTCCTGACTTTC.

This clone has only one observation. This chain joins TRBV10-3 and TRBJ2-5; 8 nucleotides match TRBD2. This CDR3 is 14 amino acids long. V trimming: 4 bases; J trimming: 4 bases; junction bases outside the gene matches: 5. Germline V gives CDR1 ENHRY, CDR2 SYGVKD. CDR3 region: CAISGSSGRETQYF. CDR3 DNA sequence: TGTGCCATCAGTGGTTCTAGCGGGCGAGAGACCCAGTACTTC.

The chain carries TRBV7-3 and TRBJ1-2; TRBD1 matches 8 bases. CDR3 length equals 14 residues. V trimming: 6 bases; J trimming: 5 bases; junction bases outside the gene matches: 8. CDR1 is SGHTA and CDR2 is FQGTGA in the germline V gene. CDR3: CASRLRDRGYGYTF. CDR3 DNA: TGTGCCAGCAGACTTCGTGACAGGGGATATGGCTACACCTTC.

This clone was seen more than once but under ten times. The gene calls are TRBV7-2 and TRBJ2-1; 10 bases match TRBD1. CDR1 is SGHTA, CDR2 FQGNSA, per germline. J gave up 5 bases and V 6 bases, and 13 bases lay outside the gene matches. This CDR3 region has 17 residues. The CDR3, as DNA: TGTGCCAGCAGTAAATTTCCGGGACAGGGGTCTCACAATGAGCAGTTCTTC. Amino acids: CASSKFPGQGSHNEQFF.

V usage is TRBV5-1 and J usage is TRBJ2-5; 7 bases fit TRBD1. This CDR3 is built from 14 residues. The J segment lost 2 bases and the V segment lost 7 bases, leaving 8 bases of the junction unmatched. CDR1 is SGHRS and CDR2 is YFSETQ in the germline V gene. The CDR3 loop is CASVSGGPQETQYF. CDR3 DNA sequence: TGCGCCAGCGTCTCAGGGGGACCTCAAGAGACCCAGTACTTC.

The rearrangement uses TRBV7-2 and TRBJ2-7; 7 nucleotides align to TRBD2. The CDR3 sequence is 18 residues long. V was clipped by 5 bases and J by 4 bases; unmatched bases: 20. Germline V gene sequence: CDR1 SGHTA, CDR2 FQGNSA. The CDR3 loop reads CASSGGVQWGGSSYEQYF. Here the CDR3 DNA reads TGTGCCAGCAGCGGGGGGGTTCAATGGGGCGGGAGTTCGTACGAGCAGTACTTC.

DNA for the CDR3: TGTGCCAGCTCGTTCGGCGGTGGAAAGCCCCAGCATTTT. It translates to CASSFGGGKPQHF. This chain uses TRBV18 with TRBJ1-5; D not resolved. The CDR3 consists of 13 residues. V was clipped by 6 bases and J by 8 bases, with 14 bases between them. Germline V gene lookup returns CDR1 KGHSH and CDR2 LQKENI.

V usage is TRBV29-1 and J usage is TRBJ2-7; no clear D gene. V dropped 4 bases and J dropped 6 bases, with 10 bases sitting between them. The CDR3 has 11 residues. CDR1 is SQVTM, CDR2 ANQGSEA, per germline. The CDR3 loop reads CSVGAVGEQYF. CDR3 in DNA: TGCAGCGTTGGCGCCGTCGGCGAGCAGTACTTC.

This rearrangement joins TRBV4-1 to TRBJ2-7; D is possibly TRBD1 (6 bases). Germline CDR1 reads MGHRA; CDR2 reads YSYEKL. The CDR3 extends over 16 amino acids. Trimming left V 5 bases short and J 5 bases short, with 22 bases between. The CDR3 DNA reads as TGCGCCAGCAGCAGAGGGGCAGGGGCACAGAGGGACGAGCAGTACTTC. Translated: CASSRGAGAQRDEQYF.

This chain joins TRBV5-1 and TRBJ2-3, with 12 positions matching TRBD1. Germline-derived CDR1 and CDR2 are SGHRS and YFSETQ. V lost 5 bases, J lost 9 bases, and 7 bases stayed unmatched. The CDR3 is 14 residues long. Here the CDR3 DNA reads TGCGCCAGCAGTCCCGGGACAGGGGGCTTGACGCAGTATTTT. Its translation is CASSPGTGGLTQYF.

The rearrangement links TRBV30 to TRBJ1-3; D is undetermined. CDR1 GTSNPN and CDR2 SVGIG come from the germline V gene (reference sequence). V lost 0 bases and J 4 bases, leaving 7 bases between the germline ends. The CDR3 is made up of 13 amino acids. The CDR3: CAWSVGDGNTIYF. The CDR3 region has the DNA TGTGCCTGGAGTGTGGGAGACGGAAACACCATATATTTT. The full variable domain, with the rest looked up from reference TRBV30 and TRBJ1-3, is SQTIHQWPATLVQPVGSPLSLECTVEGTSNPNLYWYRQAAGRGLQLLFYSVGIGQISSEVPQNLSASRPQDRQFILSSKKLLLSDSGFYLCAWSVGDGNTIYFGEGSWLTVV.

J is TRBJ2-7 and V is TRBV4-2; D is possibly TRBD2 (5 bases). Germline V gene sequence: CDR1 LGHNA, CDR2 YNFKEQ. The CDR3 consists of 13 residues. V was cut by 8 bases and J by 2 bases, with 13 bases left in between. In nucleotides, the CDR3 is TGTGCCAGCCGAGGGAGCAGCACCTACGAGCAGTACTTC. Its translation is CASRGSSTYEQYF.

The chain recombines TRBV9 with TRBJ2-1, with D perhaps matching TRBD2 (5 bases). Per germline, CDR1 SGDLS and CDR2 YYNGEE. Trimming cost V 7 bases and J 0 bases, with 5 bases left between them. This CDR3 is 12 amino acids long. The CDR3 reads CASGSSYNEQFF. Here the CDR3 DNA reads TGTGCCAGCGGGAGCTCCTACAATGAGCAGTTCTTC. The variable domain in full, with the rest retrieved from reference TRBV9 and TRBJ2-1, is DSGVTQTPKHLITATGQRVTLRCSPRSGDLSVYWYQQSLDQGLQFLIQYYNGEERAKGNILERFSAQQFPDLHSELNLSSLELGDSALYFCASGSSYNEQFFGPGTRLTVL.

The V gene is TRBV19, the J gene TRBJ2-3; possible D gene TRBD1, 6 bases. Trimming removed 6 bases from V and 0 bases from J, with 10 bases in between. CDR1 LNHDA and CDR2 SQIVND come from the germline V gene (reference sequence). The CDR3 totals 14 residues. The CDR3 spells CASREDRSTDTQYF. In nucleotides, the CDR3 is TGTGCCAGTAGGGAAGACAGGAGCACAGATACGCAGTATTTT. The full variable domain, with the rest looked up from reference TRBV19 and TRBJ2-3, is DGGITQSPKYLFRKEGQNVTLSCEQNLNHDAMYWYRQDPGQGLRLIYYSQIVNDFQKGDIAEGYSVSREKKESFPLTVTSAQKNPTAFYLCASREDRSTDTQYFGPGTRLTVL.

This clone showed up just a few times. The chain links TRBV18 to TRBJ1-1; TRBD1 matches 9 bases. The CDR3 loop spans 13 amino acids. Germline V lookup: CDR1 KGHSH, CDR2 LQKENI. The J segment lost 7 bases and the V segment lost 4 bases, leaving 4 bases of the junction unmatched. The CDR3: CASSLGQGIEAFF. The CDR3, as DNA: TGTGCCAGCTCACTTGGACAGGGGATTGAAGCTTTCTTT.

The V and J genes are TRBV30 and TRBJ2-1; 15 bases agree with TRBD2. With 0 bases clipped from V and 6 bases from J, the junction kept 6 bases outside the gene matches. CDR1 and CDR2 from the germline V gene are GTSNPN and SVGIG (reference sequence). The CDR3 runs to 17 residues. The CDR3 is CAWSVKGLAGGINEQFF. CDR3 nucleotide sequence: TGTGCCTGGAGTGTAAAGGGACTAGCGGGAGGAATCAATGAGCAGTTCTTC.

The rearrangement uses TRBV9 and TRBJ2-7; 7 bases match TRBD2. Germline V gene lookup returns CDR1 SGDLS and CDR2 YYNGEE. CDR3 length equals 16 residues. Trimming took 4 bases from V and 0 from J; bases not matched to a gene: 10. CDR3 sequence: CASSPSAGDLSYEQYF. The DNA of the CDR3 is TGTGCCAGCAGCCCCAGCGCGGGGGACCTCTCCTACGAGCAGTACTTC.

The rearrangement uses TRBV5-1 and TRBJ1-2; 9 nucleotides line up with TRBD1. Germline loops: CDR1 SGHRS, CDR2 YFSETQ. Trimming took 0 bases from V and 4 from J; bases not matched to a gene: 4. The CDR3 runs 15 residues. CDR3 in amino acids: CASSLGLGQGYGYTF. The DNA of the CDR3 is TGCGCCAGCAGCTTGGGCCTGGGACAGGGCTATGGCTACACCTTC.